The text below deals with one TCR beta chain. These data come from a study of cytomegalovirus exposure and HLA in healthy donors. Primers included in the PCR were 60 Vbeta and 13 Jbeta primers. Assay: immunoSEQ multiplex PCR; the TCRdb copy retains only in-frame clones and omits some. In total, the table holds 25,000 to 40,000 clones. This clonotype originated in a female donor in good health and CMV-seronegative. Sequenced material: PBMCs.

The CDR3 region is CASSYGWSHGTGARSSYEQYF. The CDR3 region has the DNA TGTGCCAGCAGTTATGGGTGGAGCCACGGGACAGGGGCCAGGAGCTCCTACGAGCAGTACTTC. The chain uses TRBV6-7 and TRBJ2-7; TRBD1 matches 10 bases. TRBV6-7 falls under the ORF class, with uncertain function. V lost 3 bases to trimming and J lost 0 bases; unmatched junction nucleotides: 20. CDR3 size: 21 residues.